These T cell receptor beta chains were read from a single sample in a study of CD8 T cells in ankylosing spondylitis. TCRdb re-analysed the 5' RACE reads in MiXCR, keeping a single row per CDR3 protein. This table has about 140,000 distinct CDR3 sequences, more than 9.5% appearing once. The source material was blood, either unsorted or a sorted T cell fraction (not recorded which). The receptors shown here come from a female donor with ankylosing spondylitis or in good health (not recorded which). CDR3s include the opening cysteine and the closing phenylalanine or tryptophan. D genes are given only for firm matches. Size is omitted from some rows. Given values are once, few, many or a class for expanded clones.

d_call clone_size j_call v_call cdr3_nt cdr3_aa
TRBD2 many TRBJ2-7 TRBV7-2 TGTGCCAGCAGCTTAGGAGGTAGCGGGAGGGGATACGAGCAGTACTTC CASSLGGSGRGYEQYF
- few TRBJ2-5 TRBV12-3/TRBV12-4 TGTGCCAGCGGCGGGGCATCGGGGGTACAAGAGACCCAGTACTTC CASGGASGVQETQYF
TRBD1 many TRBJ1-2 TRBV15 TGTGCCACCAGCAGAGAAGGAGGGACAGCCTATGGCTACACCTTC CATSREGGTAYGYTF
- many TRBJ2-7 TRBV20-1 TGCAGTGCTATTCAGGGGCCGTCTCACGAGCAGTACTTC CSAIQGPSHEQYF
- many TRBJ1-5 TRBV12-3/TRBV12-4 TGTGCCAGCAGTTTACAGCCGGACAATAGCAATCAGCCCCAGCATTTT CASSLQPDNSNQPQHF
- few TRBJ1-2 TRBV30 TGTGCCTGGAGTGTACAGGGAAGGTATGGCTACACCTTC CAWSVQGRYGYTF
- many TRBJ2-1 TRBV7-8 TGTGCCAGCAGCCAAGCACGGTTAGTCAACAATAATGAGCAGTTCTTC CASSQARLVNNNEQFF
TRBD1 few TRBJ2-7 TRBV7-9 TGTGCCAGCTCGTCCAGCCAGGGGGCCTACGAGCAGTACTTC CASSSSQGAYEQYF
- - TRBJ2-7 TRBV28 TGTGCCAGCAGTTTATGGAAGGGCGAGCAGTACTTC CASSLWKGEQYF
- many TRBJ1-2 TRBV5-6 TGTGCCAGCAGCTTATATCTCGGCGGTCAGTACCCCTATGGCTACACCTTC CASSLYLGGQYPYGYTF
- - TRBJ2-5 TRBV19 TGTGCCACGAAAAGGGGGTGGGAAGAAGAGACCCAGTACTTC CATKRGWEEETQYF
TRBD1 - TRBJ1-2 TRBV7-9 TGTGCCAGCAGCTTAGAGACAGGGCCTTGGGTCTATGGCTACACCTTC CASSLETGPWVYGYTF
- many TRBJ1-2 TRBV6-2/TRBV6-3 TGTGCCAGCAGTTATTTTAGGGTCAACTATGGCTACACCTTC CASSYFRVNYGYTF
TRBD1 many TRBJ2-3 TRBV20-1 TGCAGTGCTAGAGTCAGGGGGCTGACAGATACGCAGTATTTT CSARVRGLTDTQYF
TRBD2 few TRBJ2-6 TRBV18 TGTGCCAGCTCACCAATACTAGCGGGAGGGATGGAGGCCAACGTCCTGACTTTC CASSPILAGGMEANVLTF
- - TRBJ1-1 TRBV3-1 TGTGCCAGCAGCCAAGGGGGGAACACTGAAGCTTCCTTT CASSQGGNTEASF
- many TRBJ1-2 TRBV5-1 TGCGCCAGCAGGGTTTCCGGGACGGACTATGGCTACACCTTC CASRVSGTDYGYTF
- few TRBJ2-5 TRBV19 TGTGCCAGTAGGGTTAGAAGTGGGGAGACCCAGTACTTC CASRVRSGETQYF
TRBD1 many TRBJ1-3 TRBV11-1 TGTGCCAGCAGCTTATTGGAGGTGACAGGGGGCTCTGGAAACACCATATATTTT CASSLLEVTGGSGNTIYF
- many TRBJ2-2 TRBV5-1 TGCGCCAGCAGCTTGGGGGGTAACACCGGGGAGCTGTTTTTT CASSLGGNTGELFF
- few TRBJ2-1 TRBV5-4 TGTGCCAGCAGCCCCGGGAGCATTACCAACAATGAGCAGTTCTTC CASSPGSITNNEQFF
- - TRBJ2-5 TRBV18 TGTGCCAGCTCACACGAGCTGAAGCCGTTCGGGGAGACCCAGTACTTC CASSHELKPFGETQYF
- many TRBJ1-1 TRBV19 TGTGCCAGTAGTATTTTTCAGAACACTGAAGCTTTCTTT CASSIFQNTEAFF
- many TRBJ1-5 TRBV24-1 TGTGCCACCAGTGAAGGGGTAACAGGTCAGCCCCAGCATTTT CATSEGVTGQPQHF
- many TRBJ1-6 TRBV10-3 TGTGCCATCAGGAATCCGACCGCGGCACCCCTCCACTTT CAIRNPTAAPLHF
- many TRBJ2-1 TRBV5-1 TGCGCCAGCAGCTTGACCGGGCCCTACAATGAGCAGTTCTTC CASSLTGPYNEQFF
TRBD2 - TRBJ2-1 TRBV2 TGTGCCAGCAGTGGGAACTGGGGGGGATTGAATGAGCAGTTCTTC CASSGNWGGLNEQFF
TRBD1 many TRBJ2-3 TRBV20-1 TGCAGTGCTGCCAGGGGGACAGATACGCAGTATTTT CSAARGTDTQYF
- - TRBJ1-2 TRBV6-1 TGTGCCAGCAGCGTCCAGAGACCCGGGAATGACTATGGCTACACCTTC CASSVQRPGNDYGYTF
- many TRBJ2-7 TRBV29-1 TGCAGCGTTGTAGGTGCAGCGTACGAGCAGTACTTC CSVVGAAYEQYF
- many TRBJ1-1 TRBV7-9 TGTGCCAGCAGCTTACGGGAGGGACAGAACACTGAAGCTTTCTTT CASSLREGQNTEAFF
- many TRBJ1-2 TRBV28 TGTGCCAGCAGTCTGCGGGCCTCCGGCTATGGCTACACCTTC CASSLRASGYGYTF
- many TRBJ2-1 TRBV5-1 TGCGCCAGCAGCGGAGTAGAGGGAATCTCCTACAATGAGCAGTTCTTC CASSGVEGISYNEQFF
- many TRBJ2-4 TRBV21-1 TGTGCCAGCAGCTTGCGCTTATGGGACACTTCTACAGGGGCCAAAAACATTCAGTACTTC CASSLRLWDTSTGAKNIQYF
- few TRBJ1-1 TRBV14 TGTGCCGGGACATATGAAGCTTTCTTT CAGTYEAFF
TRBD1 many TRBJ2-5 TRBV10-3 TGTGCCATCGGCGGGACAGGGACTTGGGAGACCCAGTACTTC CAIGGTGTWETQYF
TRBD2 many TRBJ2-1 TRBV20-1 TGCAGTGCTCCCACTAGCGGGGGGATTTTAAGGGAGCAGTTCTTC CSAPTSGGILREQFF
- many TRBJ1-1 TRBV6-5 TGTGCCAGCAGTTACTCTGCGGTGAACACTGAAGCTTTCTTT CASSYSAVNTEAFF
- few TRBJ1-6 TRBV30 TGTGCCTGGAGTCCACCGGGACCCTATGAGTCACCCCTCCACTTT CAWSPPGPYESPLHF
- many TRBJ1-5 TRBV29-1 TGCAGCGTTGGTATTTGGCCAGGGGCACCGAAGCCCCAGCATTTT CSVGIWPGAPKPQHF
TRBD2 many TRBJ2-1 TRBV7-9 TGTGCCAGCAGCTTAGCGACTAGCGGGAGCTCCAGGAATGAGCAGTTCTTC CASSLATSGSSRNEQFF
TRBD2 many TRBJ2-1 TRBV2 TGTGCCAGCAGGCTACTAGCGGGGGCCTACAATGAGCAGTTCTTC CASRLLAGAYNEQFF